This T cell receptor beta chain was sequenced in a study of CD4+ T cells in melanoma. General study findings and limits: Diverse differentiation states were reported for melanoma neoantigen-specific CD4+ T cells.

The protocol was immunoSEQ multiplex PCR, while the TCRdb copy is restricted to in-frame clones and leaves out a portion. The top ten clones hold about 3.3% of a sample with about 120,000 clones, 92% of them seen once. Germline values: CDR1 SGHAT, CDR2 FQNNGV. This CDR3 is 18 amino acids long. V lost 3 bases to trimming and J lost 5 bases; unmatched junction nucleotides: 10. Regarding this clone: The antigen is not known.

The clonotype originates from a human donor with melanoma. What was sequenced was peripheral blood. The gene calls are TRBV11-2 and TRBJ2-2, with 12 bases fitting TRBD2. The CDR3 sequence is CASSFPTSGRRGTGELFF. DNA for the CDR3: TGTGCCAGCAGCTTTCCGACTAGCGGGAGACGTGGTACCGGGGAGCTGTTTTTT.